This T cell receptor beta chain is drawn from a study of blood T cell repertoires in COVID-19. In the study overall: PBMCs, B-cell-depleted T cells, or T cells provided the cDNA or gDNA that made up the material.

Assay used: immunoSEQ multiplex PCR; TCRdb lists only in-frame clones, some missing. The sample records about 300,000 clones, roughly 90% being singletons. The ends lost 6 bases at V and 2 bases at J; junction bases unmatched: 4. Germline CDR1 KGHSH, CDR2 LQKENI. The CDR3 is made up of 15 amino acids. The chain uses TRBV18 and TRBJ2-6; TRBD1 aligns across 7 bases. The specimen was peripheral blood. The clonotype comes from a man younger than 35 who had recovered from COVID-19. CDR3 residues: CASSPDRAGANVLTF. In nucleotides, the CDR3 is TGTGCCAGCTCCCCAGACAGGGCTGGGGCCAACGTCCTGACTTTC.